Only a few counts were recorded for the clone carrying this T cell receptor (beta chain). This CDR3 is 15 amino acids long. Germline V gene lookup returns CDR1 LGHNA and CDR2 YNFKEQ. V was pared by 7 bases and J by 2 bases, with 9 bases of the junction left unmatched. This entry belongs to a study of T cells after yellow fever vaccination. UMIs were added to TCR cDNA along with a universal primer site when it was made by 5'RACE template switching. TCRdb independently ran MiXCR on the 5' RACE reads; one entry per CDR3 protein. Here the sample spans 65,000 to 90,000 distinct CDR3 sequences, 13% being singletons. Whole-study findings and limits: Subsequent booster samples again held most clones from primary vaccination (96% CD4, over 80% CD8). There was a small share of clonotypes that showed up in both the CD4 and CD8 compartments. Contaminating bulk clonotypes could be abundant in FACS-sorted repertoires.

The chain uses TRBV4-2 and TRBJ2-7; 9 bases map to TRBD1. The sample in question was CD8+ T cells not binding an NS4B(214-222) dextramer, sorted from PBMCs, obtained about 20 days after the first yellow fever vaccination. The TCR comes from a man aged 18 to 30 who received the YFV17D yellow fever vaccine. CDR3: CASTILGQGAYEQYF. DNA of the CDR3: TGTGCCAGCACCATCCTGGGACAGGGAGCCTACGAGCAGTACTTC.